This T cell receptor beta chain was observed in a study of PD-1 blockade in classical Hodgkin lymphoma. Study-wide findings and caveats: Complete responders entered with baseline diversity on par with newly diagnosed patients, the results showed.

Every patient experienced relapse after autologous stem cell transplantation, and brentuximab vedotin exposure varied. Investigators isolated CD4+ T cells from thawed PBMCs through magnetic negative selection. As concerns this clone: What it recognizes is unknown.

CDR1 is LGHNA, CDR2 YSLEER, per germline. The CDR3 length is 16 residues. Trimming took 0 bases from V and 8 from J; bases not matched to a gene: 7. Data came from immunoSEQ multiplex PCR; TCRdb stores just in-frame clones and leaves some out. The sample contains tens of thousands of clones, over 75% of which appear only once. The chain is built from TRBV4-3 and TRBJ2-1, with 10 positions matching TRBD2. This receptor was identified in a human donor with classical Hodgkin lymphoma. The sequenced sample was CD4+ T cells from blood, obtained at baseline. CDR3: CASSQEWASGSYEQFF. The CDR3 DNA follows: TGCGCCAGCAGCCAAGAATGGGCTAGCGGGAGTTATGAGCAGTTCTTC.